The 8 T cell receptor beta chains listed next were all sequenced from one sample in a study of control samples from healthy donors and cancer patients. Profiled with immunoSEQ multiplex PCR; TCRdb holds only in-frame clones, not every one. The data show around 85,000 clones, with roughly 93% seen just once and roughly 5% held by the top ten. Sequenced material: blood. The receptors were sampled from a woman aged 18-29 years in good health.

This clone was found a few times. The chain carries TRBV4-2 and TRBJ2-1; D not certain. CDR3 length: 15 amino acids. The germline CDR1 and CDR2 sequences are LGHNA and YNFKEQ. V lost 0 bases to trimming and J lost 3 bases, with 9 bases between them. CDR3 DNA sequence: TGTGCCAGCAGCCAAGAAGAAGGGAACTACAATGAGCAGTTCTTC. Translating it yields CASSQEEGNYNEQFF.

In nucleotides, the CDR3 is TGTGCCAGCAGCTTAGATCTTGCGGTTGGGGTTACTGAAGCTTTCTTT. Translating gives CASSLDLAVGVTEAFF. J is TRBJ1-1 and V is TRBV7-2; D is unresolved. The V gene lost 1 base and the J gene lost 5 bases, with 17 bases spanning the gap. CDR3 length: 16 residues. The germline CDR1 and CDR2 sequences are SGHTA and FQGNSA.

The chain links TRBV2 to TRBJ1-4; TRBD1 matches 9 bases. This CDR3 has 17 residues. V gave up 4 bases and J gave up 7 bases; unmatched junction bases: 13. Germline CDR1 is SNHLY and CDR2 is FYNNEI. CDR3 in amino acids: CASSGGIPGQGSEKLFF. Written as DNA, the CDR3 is TGTGCCAGCAGTGGGGGTATCCCGGGACAGGGTAGTGAAAAACTGTTTTTT.

This chain connects TRBV19 to TRBJ2-7; 7 bases fit TRBD1. V lost 7 bases, J lost 5 bases, and 8 bases stayed unmatched. The length of the CDR3 is 13 residues. The germline V gene encodes CDR1 LNHDA and CDR2 SQIVND (reference sequence). The CDR3 loop is CASTPTGSHEQYF. CDR3 nucleotides: TGTGCCAGTACCCCGACAGGGTCCCACGAGCAGTACTTC.

The V gene is TRBV5-4, the J gene TRBJ2-7; tentative D call: TRBD2 (6 bases). In germline, CDR1 is SGHNT, CDR2 YYREEE (reference sequence). The V end lost 4 bases, the J end lost 0 bases, and 17 bases lay between the germline ends. CDR3 length: 16 residues. The CDR3 DNA follows: TGTGCCAGCAGCCCGGCAGGCGGGGTAAGCTCCTACGAGCAGTACTTC. Its translation: CASSPAGGVSSYEQYF.

V and J are TRBV25-1 and TRBJ2-3, with 11 bases matching TRBD2. Germline loops: CDR1 MGHDK, CDR2 SYGVNS. CDR3 size: 16 residues. V trimming: 1 base; J trimming: 5 bases; junction bases outside the gene matches: 5. The CDR3 protein is CASSEFTSGRGDTQYF. Here the CDR3 DNA reads TGTGCCAGCAGTGAATTCACTAGCGGGAGAGGAGATACGCAGTATTTT. The full variable domain, completed using reference TRBV25-1 and TRBJ2-3, is EADIYQTPRYLVIGTGKKITLECSQTMGHDKMYWYQQDPGMELHLIHYSYGVNSTEKGDLSSESTVSRIRTEHFPLTLESARPSHTSQYLCASSEFTSGRGDTQYFGPGTRLTVL.

The genes are TRBV7-9 and TRBJ1-1, with 9 positions matching TRBD1. Germline V CDR1 and CDR2: SEHNR, FQNEAQ (reference sequence). CDR3 length equals 13 residues. After removal of 5 bases from V and 5 bases from J, the junction contained 3 bases not matched to a gene. The CDR3 loop reads CASSPGTGTEAFF. Here the CDR3 DNA reads TGTGCCAGCAGCCCAGGGACAGGGACTGAAGCTTTCTTT.

V gene TRBV5-1 combines with J gene TRBJ2-1; D is unresolved. The germline V and J ends were trimmed by 6 bases and 0 bases, with 13 bases remaining between them. The CDR3 is made up of 15 amino acids. Germline values: CDR1 SGHRS, CDR2 YFSETQ. CDR3 bases: TGCGCCAGCAACTTAGGGCAGTTCTCCTACAATGAGCAGTTCTTC. Translation gives CASNLGQFSYNEQFF.